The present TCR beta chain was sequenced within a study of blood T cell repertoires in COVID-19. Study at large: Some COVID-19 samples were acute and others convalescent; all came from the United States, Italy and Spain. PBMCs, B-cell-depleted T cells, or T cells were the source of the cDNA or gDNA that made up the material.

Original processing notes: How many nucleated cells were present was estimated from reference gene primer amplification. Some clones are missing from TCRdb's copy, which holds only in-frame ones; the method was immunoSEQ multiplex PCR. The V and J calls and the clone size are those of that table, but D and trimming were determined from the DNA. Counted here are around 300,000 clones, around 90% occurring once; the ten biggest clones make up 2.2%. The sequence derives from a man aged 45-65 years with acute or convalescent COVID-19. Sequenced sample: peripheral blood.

The CDR3 here is CASSNPTQLAGETDTQYF. As DNA, the CDR3 is TGTGCCAGCAGCAACCCCACCCAACTAGCGGGGGAAACAGATACGCAGTATTTT. V is TRBV11-3 and J is TRBJ2-3; TRBD2 agrees at 11 bases. Germline CDR1 and CDR2: SGHNT and YENEEA. V lost 5 bases to trimming and J lost 3 bases; unmatched junction nucleotides: 13. The CDR3 spans 18 residues.